One sample yielded the 26 T cell receptor beta chains listed below, sequenced in a study of T-cell memory formation after mild COVID-19. TCRdb re-called the 5' RACE reads with MiXCR, one entry per CDR3 protein. The data show 250,000 to 350,000 distinct CDR3 sequences, approximately 15% seen once. Sequencing input: PBMCs or a T cell subset sorted from them (not recorded which). Receptor source: a man aged 18 to 30 who had mild COVID-19 (a few samples of this study predate the infection). Cell type and time point are not known.

This clonotype was counted at least ten times. This chain joins TRBV20-1 and TRBJ2-3, with 9 bases aligning to TRBD2. Germline loops: CDR1 DFQATT, CDR2 SNEGSKA (reference sequence). V lost 6 bases and J lost 3; bases outside the gene matches: 7. The CDR3 is 14 residues long. Here the CDR3 reads CSAPREGITDTQYF. CDR3 nucleotide sequence: TGCAGTGCACCGCGGGAGGGGATAACAGATACGCAGTATTTT.

The chain employs TRBV7-8 and TRBJ1-5, with no clear D. This CDR3 spans 17 amino acids. Trimming shortened V by 5 bases and J by 0 bases, and 17 bases separated the two germline ends. Germline CDR1 is SGHVS and CDR2 is FQNEAQ. The CDR3 region is CASSPRPRVDSNQPQHF. DNA for the CDR3: TGTGCCAGCAGCCCCAGGCCCCGGGTTGATAGCAATCAGCCCCAGCATTTT.

In its sample, this clonotype was seen a few times. The genes are TRBV20-1 and TRBJ2-3; 8 bases agree with TRBD2. The germline gives CDR1 DFQATT, CDR2 SNEGSKA (reference sequence). V lost 3 bases to trimming and J lost 4 bases; unmatched junction nucleotides: 6. This CDR3 is built from 14 residues. The CDR3 region is CSASPGGAPDTQYF. Written as DNA, the CDR3 is TGCAGTGCTAGCCCCGGGGGGGCACCAGATACGCAGTATTTT.

The chain uses TRBV2 and TRBJ2-1; D unresolved. Germline V gene data show CDR1 as SNHLY and CDR2 as FYNNEI. The CDR3 extends over 11 amino acids. Trimming left V 7 bases short and J 4 bases short, with 5 bases between. In DNA form, the CDR3 reads TGTGCCAGCAACGGGTACAATGAGCAGTTCTTC. Its translation is CASNGYNEQFF. Full variable domain (missing parts from reference TRBV2 and TRBJ2-1): EPEVTQTPSHQVTQMGQEVILRCVPISNHLYFYWYRQILGQKVEFLVSFYNNEISEKSEIFDDQFSVERPDGSNFTLKIRSTKLEDSAMYFCASNGYNEQFFGPGTRLTVL.

This chain connects TRBV10-3 to TRBJ2-1, with TRBD2 as a possible D gene (5 bases). The germline CDR1 and CDR2 sequences are ENHRY and SYGVKD. V lost 11 bases to trimming and J lost 3 bases, with 17 bases between them. This CDR3 contains 14 residues. CDR3 loop: CASGKELSYNEQFF. CDR3 DNA sequence: TGTGCCTCCGGGAAGGAGTTAAGCTACAATGAGCAGTTCTTC.

This clonotype appeared many times. The rearrangement links TRBV12-3 or TRBV12-4 to TRBJ2-7; 9 bases fit TRBD1. Trimming took 1 base from V and 5 from J; bases not matched to a gene: 0. The CDR3 has 13 residues. The CDR3 loop is CASSLGDRDEQYV. The CDR3 region has the DNA TGTGCCAGCAGTTTAGGGGACAGGGACGAGCAGTACGTC.

In this sample, this clonotype turned up a few times. The chain employs TRBV28 and TRBJ1-1, with D perhaps matching TRBD1 (6 bases). The CDR3 spans 15 residues. V gave up 5 bases and J gave up 6 bases, with 19 bases separating them. CDR1 is MDHEN and CDR2 is SYDVKM in the germline V gene. CDR3 sequence: CASSNGGQLSPEAFF. CDR3 DNA sequence: TGTGCCAGCAGTAATGGGGGGCAGCTATCCCCTGAAGCTTTCTTT.

This clonotype was seen only a few times. The chain employs TRBV4-1 and TRBJ2-1, with unresolved D. The CDR3 has 16 residues. Per the germline V gene, CDR1 is MGHRA and CDR2 is YSYEKL. V lost 2 bases, J lost 7 bases, and 18 bases lay in between. CDR3 DNA: TGCGCCAGCAGCCAACCCGGACGAAACGTGGGGAATGAGCAGTTCTTC. This translates into CASSQPGRNVGNEQFF.

This clonotype was counted only a few times. The chain's CDR3 is CASSERWSYGYTF. The CDR3 bases are TGTGCCAGCAGCGAGCGTTGGAGTTATGGCTACACCTTC. The chain couples TRBV5-5 to TRBJ1-2; D call uncertain. Germline V gene data show CDR1 as SGHKS and CDR2 as YYEKEE (reference sequence). The CDR3 contains 13 residues. V shed 4 bases and J shed 5 bases, with 12 bases lying between them.

This clonotype came up many times. The chain joins TRBV18 to TRBJ2-2; 7 nucleotides match TRBD1. CDR1 is KGHSH, CDR2 LQKENI, per germline. This CDR3 comprises 15 residues. V shed 3 bases and J 0 bases; nucleotides not matched to a gene: 1. CDR3 sequence: CASSPQGANTGELFF. The CDR3 DNA is TGTGCCAGCTCACCGCAGGGGGCGAACACCGGGGAGCTGTTTTTT.

This clonotype was observed a handful of times. The J gene is TRBJ1-2, the V gene TRBV7-8; 10 bases map to TRBD1. V trimming: 1 base; J trimming: 7 bases; junction bases outside the gene matches: 6. The CDR3 loop spans 15 amino acids. Germline CDR1 and CDR2: SGHVS and FQNEAQ. The CDR3 sequence is CASSLETGGAGGYTF. The CDR3 nucleotides are TGTGCCAGCAGCTTAGAGACAGGGGGCGCAGGTGGCTACACCTTC.

The CDR3, as DNA: TGTGCCATCAGTGACCCAGGGAAATGGCCCCAGCATTTT. Translating it yields CAISDPGKWPQHF. The chain employs TRBV10-3 and TRBJ1-5; D is possibly TRBD1 (5 bases). V was trimmed by 3 bases and J by 9 bases, leaving 12 bases between them. The CDR3 is 13 residues long. From germline, CDR1 is ENHRY and CDR2 SYGVKD.

The J gene is TRBJ1-4, the V gene TRBV5-5; 8 nucleotides match TRBD1. CDR1 is SGHKS, CDR2 YYEKEE, per germline (reference sequence). This CDR3 spans 14 amino acids. With V trimmed by 4 bases and J by 7 bases, 6 bases remained unmatched. The CDR3: CASSLTGEAEKLFF. The DNA of the CDR3 is TGTGCCAGCAGCCTGACAGGGGAGGCTGAAAAACTGTTTTTT.

In nucleotides, the CDR3 is TGTGCCAGAAGTCCTACAGGAGTCTCACCCCTCCACTTT. This sequence encodes CARSPTGVSPLHF. The V gene is TRBV27, the J gene TRBJ1-6; TRBD1 might be the D (5 bases). Per germline, CDR1 MNHEY and CDR2 SMNVEV (reference sequence). The CDR3 consists of 13 residues. V lost 9 bases and J lost 10, with 16 bases in between.

The chain uses TRBV19 and TRBJ2-1, with D possibly matching TRBD1 (6 bases). The CDR3 is 13 amino acids. Trimming left V 10 bases short and J 4 bases short, with 14 bases between. Per the germline V gene, CDR1 is LNHDA and CDR2 is SQIVND (reference sequence). The DNA of the CDR3 is TGTGCCACTCAGGACAGCCCGTACAATGAGCAGTTCTTC. This sequence encodes CATQDSPYNEQFF.

The J gene is TRBJ2-2, the V gene TRBV7-2; no clear D. Trimming removed 1 base from V and 3 bases from J, with 6 bases in between. Germline V gene lookup returns CDR1 SGHTA and CDR2 FQGNSA. This CDR3 is 14 amino acids long. CDR3: CASSLVRYTGELFF. DNA for the CDR3: TGTGCCAGCAGCTTAGTGCGGTACACCGGGGAGCTGTTTTTT.

This chain links TRBV4-2 with TRBJ2-3, with D unresolved. Germline V lookup: CDR1 LGHNA, CDR2 YNFKEQ. The CDR3 contains 16 residues. Trimming left V 7 bases short and J 2 bases short, with 19 bases between. The DNA of the CDR3 is TGTGCCAGCATGGCCAGCGCAAGAGGCTACACAGATACGCAGTATTTT. It encodes CASMASARGYTDTQYF.

V usage is TRBV4-1 and J usage is TRBJ1-3; D call uncertain. The CDR3 is made up of 15 amino acids. The germline V and J ends were trimmed by 4 bases and 4 bases, with 14 bases remaining between them. From germline, CDR1 is MGHRA and CDR2 YSYEKL. As DNA, the CDR3 is TGCGCCAGCAGCCTTCTTTTGCGGACGGGAAACACCATATATTTT. Translated: CASSLLLRTGNTIYF.

The V gene is TRBV6-6, the J gene TRBJ2-1; perhaps D is TRBD1 or TRBD2 (5 bases each). CDR3 length: 16 residues. The V gene lost 0 bases and the J gene lost 3 bases, with 12 bases spanning the gap. Germline-derived CDR1 and CDR2 are MNHNY and SVGAGI (reference sequence). CDR3 nucleotides: TGTGCCAGCAGTTACTCGGGGACGACCATCTACAATGAGCAGTTCTTC. This encodes CASSYSGTTIYNEQFF.

This clonotype was seen a handful of times. This chain connects TRBV24-1 to TRBJ2-1; D is possibly TRBD1 (5 bases). Trimming cost V 7 bases and J 6 bases, with 15 bases left between them. Germline CDR1 is KGHDR and CDR2 is SFDVKD. This CDR3 has 14 residues. This chain's CDR3 is CATSSARGINEQFF. DNA for the CDR3: TGTGCCACCAGCTCGGCAAGGGGAATCAATGAGCAGTTCTTC.

This clonotype has just a few counts. The V call is TRBV5-4, the J call TRBJ2-7; TRBD1 agrees at 9 bases. This CDR3 comprises 14 residues. The germline gives CDR1 SGHNT, CDR2 YYREEE (reference sequence). The V gene end was trimmed by 2 bases and the J gene end by 3 bases; junction bases not matched to a gene: 3. The DNA for the CDR3 is TGTGCCAGCAGCTTCGGGACAGGGCTCTACGAGCAGTACGTC. This encodes CASSFGTGLYEQYV.

This clonotype showed up just a few times. The rearrangement uses TRBV5-1 and TRBJ2-5; D is ambiguous. This CDR3 region has 13 residues. Trimming removed 5 bases from V and 3 bases from J, with 11 bases in between. CDR1 SGHRS and CDR2 YFSETQ come from the germline V gene. For the CDR3, the DNA is TGCGCCAGCAGAATGGGGTTTAAAGAGACCCAGTACTTC. Amino acid sequence: CASRMGFKETQYF.

This clonotype has ten or more counts. V gene TRBV5-1 combines with J gene TRBJ2-7; D unclear. The CDR3 loop spans 15 amino acids. Germline CDR1 reads SGHRS; CDR2 reads YFSETQ. V gave up 2 bases and J gave up 1 base, with 13 bases separating them. Written as DNA, the CDR3 is TGCGCCAGCAGCTTACGGCTCGACCCGTCCTACGAGCAGTACGTC. Its translation: CASSLRLDPSYEQYV.

The rearrangement joins TRBV20-1 to TRBJ1-1, with D maybe TRBD1 (6 bases). CDR3 length: 13 residues. V lost 5 bases and J lost 5, with 15 bases in between. CDR1 DFQATT and CDR2 SNEGSKA come from the germline V gene (reference sequence). The CDR3: CSARDDRQTEAFF. DNA for the CDR3: TGCAGTGCTCGTGACGACAGGCAGACTGAAGCTTTCTTT.

This clonotype was seen more than once but under ten times. The rearrangement uses TRBV20-1 and TRBJ1-2; no firm D call. CDR3 size: 13 residues. Germline V gives CDR1 DFQATT, CDR2 SNEGSKA (reference sequence). V was cut by 1 base and J by 5 bases, with 11 bases left in between. CDR3 in amino acids: CSARVLGRYGYTF. CDR3 nucleotides: TGCAGTGCTAGAGTTCTGGGAAGGTATGGCTACACCTTC.

This clonotype was found many times. The V gene is TRBV28, the J gene TRBJ2-2, with D perhaps being TRBD1 or TRBD2 (6 bases each). This CDR3 is 15 amino acids long. V dropped 2 bases and J dropped 4 bases, with 11 bases sitting between them. Germline values: CDR1 MDHEN, CDR2 SYDVKM. Here the CDR3 reads CASSLEGGITGELFF. CDR3 in DNA: TGTGCCAGCAGTTTAGAGGGGGGAATCACCGGGGAGCTGTTTTTT. The entire variable domain, with the rest obtained from reference TRBV28 and TRBJ2-2, is as follows: DVKVTQSSRYLVKRTGEKVFLECVQDMDHENMFWYRQDPGLGLRLIYFSYDVKMKEKGDIPEGYSVSREKKERFSLILESASTNQTSMYLCASSLEGGITGELFFGEGSRLTVL.